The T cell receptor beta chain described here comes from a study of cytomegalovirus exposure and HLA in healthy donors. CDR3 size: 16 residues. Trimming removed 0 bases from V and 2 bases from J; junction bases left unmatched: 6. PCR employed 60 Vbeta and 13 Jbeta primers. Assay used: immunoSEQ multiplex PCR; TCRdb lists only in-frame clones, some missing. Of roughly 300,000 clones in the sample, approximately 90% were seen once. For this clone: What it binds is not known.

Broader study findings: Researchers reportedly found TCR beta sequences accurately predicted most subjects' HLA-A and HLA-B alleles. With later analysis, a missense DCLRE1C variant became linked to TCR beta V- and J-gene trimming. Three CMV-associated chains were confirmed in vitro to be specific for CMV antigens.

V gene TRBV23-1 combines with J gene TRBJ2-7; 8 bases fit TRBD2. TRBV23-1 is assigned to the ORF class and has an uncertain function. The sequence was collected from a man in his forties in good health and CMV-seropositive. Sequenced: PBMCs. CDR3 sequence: CASSQSSPGGPYEQYF. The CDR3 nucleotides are TGCGCCAGCAGTCAATCCTCGCCGGGAGGGCCCTACGAGCAGTACTTC.